This TCR beta chain was sequenced during a study of blood T cell repertoires in COVID-19. At the level of the study: COVID-19 samples, acute and convalescent, were from the United States, Italy and Spain. PBMCs, B-cell-depleted T cells, or T cells provided the cDNA or gDNA that made up the material.

By its share, this clone is large. Per the germline V gene, CDR1 is PRHDT and CDR2 is FYEKMQ (reference sequence). Trimming stripped 1 base from V and 1 base from J, with 7 bases between. The CDR3 length is 14 residues. The repertoire was sequenced with immunoSEQ multiplex PCR; TCRdb's copy has only in-frame clones and lacks some. The sample consists of approximately 28,000 clones, approximately 81% of them appearing once. V is TRBV13 and J is TRBJ2-5; no firm D call. This clonotype originated in a woman aged 55-69 years with acute or convalescent COVID-19. The sequenced sample was peripheral blood. This CDR3 is CASSLEASQETQYF. For the CDR3, the DNA is TGTGCCAGCAGCTTAGAAGCAAGCCAAGAGACCCAGTACTTC.